This section outlines one T cell receptor (beta chain) sequence together with its context. Its antigen is not identified. The V gene's germline CDR1 is LGHNA and CDR2 YSLEER. V lost 2 bases and J lost 3; bases outside the gene matches: 1. The CDR3 extends over 14 amino acids. Ten immunoSEQ deep assay plates were used to sequence the DNA of unsorted PBMCs. The table came from immunoSEQ multiplex PCR; TCRdb's copy has only in-frame clones and leaves some out. The sample has about 490,000 clones; approximately 82% are singletons. Every contributor of samples was a Caucasian grown-up residing in Nashville, Tennessee. This sample is drawn from a study of shared clonotypes between healthy human individuals. Study as a whole: The study drew on a couple of women and a few men aged 18 to 49 as donors. Study results and limitations: Blood was the sole source, and tissue repertoires probably differ.

The sequencing sample was made of PBMCs. The V gene is TRBV4-3, the J gene TRBJ1-2, with 9 positions matching TRBD1. The clonotype comes from a woman between 40 and 55 years old in good health. Some clones in this sample may be carry-over from other donors' samples. CDR3: CASSQNRGHYGYTF. CDR3 in DNA: TGCGCCAGCAGCCAAAACAGGGGGCACTATGGCTACACCTTC.